This TCR beta chain derives from a study of chemoradiotherapy in HPV16-positive cancers. Study context: Functional T-cell assays on a couple of HPV16-positive patients' cells defined candidate HPV-specific clones and common TCR motifs.

Produced via immunoSEQ multiplex PCR; TCRdb's table is partial and in-frame only. The table lists roughly 5,800 clones, 80% to 85% of them singletons. V gave up 1 base and J gave up 8 bases, with 11 bases separating them. This CDR3 is built from 14 residues. Germline V gene lookup returns CDR1 MGHDK and CDR2 SYGVNS. The rearrangement joins TRBV25-1 to TRBJ1-4; weak D call: TRBD1 (5 bases). The sample was gathered from a patient who underwent chemoradiotherapy. The sequence derives from a human donor with HPV-associated anogenital cancer. The CDR3 reads CASSESGVREKLFF. CDR3 DNA: TGTGCCAGCAGTGAATCGGGGGTACGGGAAAAACTGTTTTTT.